A single sample gave rise to the 13 T cell receptor beta chains below, sequenced in a study of cytotoxic CD8 clonotypes in ibrutinib-treated CLL. The protocol was immunoSEQ multiplex PCR, while the TCRdb copy is restricted to in-frame clones and leaves out a portion. The data contain about 250,000 clones, roughly 70% of them singletons. Sequenced material: PBMCs, taken after 24 months of ibrutinib treatment. The receptors here all came from a human donor with chronic lymphocytic leukemia.

The genes are TRBV7-9 and TRBJ1-4, with D tentatively TRBD1 (5 bases). The germline CDR1 and CDR2 sequences are SEHNR and FQNEAQ (reference sequence). Trimming left V 9 bases short and J 7 bases short, with 18 bases between. The CDR3 length is 14 residues. The CDR3, as DNA: TGTGCCAGACGAAGTGGGAGGGGACGTGAAAAACTGTTTTTT. Translated: CARRSGRGREKLFF.

This chain joins TRBV11-2 and TRBJ1-4, with no clear D. This CDR3 spans 15 amino acids. V lost 5 bases and J 7 bases, leaving 17 bases between the germline ends. Germline-derived CDR1 and CDR2 are SGHAT and FQNNGV. The CDR3 is CASSPDKRGGEKLFF. CDR3 in DNA: TGTGCCAGCAGCCCAGACAAACGCGGCGGTGAAAAACTGTTTTTT.

The chain recombines TRBV28 with TRBJ2-7; TRBD2 matches 11 bases. V was pared by 5 bases and J by 2 bases, with 5 bases of the junction left unmatched. The germline gives CDR1 MDHEN, CDR2 SYDVKM. The CDR3 loop spans 15 amino acids. The CDR3 nucleotides are TGTGCCAGCAGTCAACTAGCGGGAGCCGCCTACGAGCAGTACTTC. This codes for CASSQLAGAAYEQYF.

The V call is TRBV25-1, the J call TRBJ2-7; weak D call: TRBD1 (5 bases). Trimming pared 10 bases from V and 6 bases from J, leaving 16 bases between. The CDR3 has 12 residues. CDR1 and CDR2 from the germline V gene are MGHDK and SYGVNS. The CDR3 nucleotides are TGTGCCACGGACAAGGGGAATAGCGAGCAGTACTTC. Translated: CATDKGNSEQYF.

The chain recombines TRBV5-8 with TRBJ2-5, with 7 bases fitting TRBD1. V trimming: 5 bases; J trimming: 1 base; junction bases outside the gene matches: 8. This CDR3 is 15 amino acids long. Germline V lookup: CDR1 SGHTS, CDR2 YDEGEE. The CDR3 loop is CASRPGQVIQETQYF. The DNA of the CDR3 is TGTGCCAGCAGACCTGGACAGGTTATCCAAGAGACCCAGTACTTC.

The chain links TRBV27 to TRBJ2-7; D remains unclear. This CDR3 comprises 13 residues. CDR1 is MNHEY, CDR2 SMNVEV, per germline (reference sequence). The germline V and J ends were trimmed by 6 bases and 2 bases, with 11 bases remaining between them. The CDR3 sequence is CASSDQGPYEQYF. The CDR3 DNA reads as TGTGCCAGCAGCGATCAAGGACCCTACGAGCAGTACTTC.

CDR3 DNA sequence: TGTGCCATCAGTGACCTAGCGGGAGGGGGTGATGAGCAGTTCTTC. Its translation is CAISDLAGGGDEQFF. This chain joins TRBV10-3 and TRBJ2-1, with 12 bases that match TRBD2. The J segment lost 8 bases and the V segment lost 3 bases, leaving 5 bases of the junction unmatched. Germline values: CDR1 ENHRY, CDR2 SYGVKD. There are 15 residues in the CDR3.

The chain combines TRBV2 with TRBJ2-2; no clear D. From germline, CDR1 is SNHLY and CDR2 FYNNEI. The CDR3 totals 14 residues. Trimming left V 7 bases short and J 0 bases short, with 9 bases between. In nucleotides, the CDR3 is TGTGCCAGCACTGGAGTTGCGAACACCGGGGAGCTGTTTTTT. Its translation: CASTGVANTGELFF.

This clone has just a few counts. The genes are TRBV18 and TRBJ1-2; D remains ambiguous. Germline V gene data show CDR1 as KGHSH and CDR2 as LQKENI. Trimming removed 4 bases at V and 4 bases at J, with 13 bases between. This CDR3 spans 14 amino acids. CDR3 residues: CASSLADRTYGYTF. Here the CDR3 DNA reads TGTGCCAGCTCACTGGCGGACCGAACCTATGGCTACACCTTC.

The rearrangement links TRBV5-6 to TRBJ2-1, with D possibly called TRBD1 or TRBD2 (5 bases each). CDR3 length: 16 amino acids. The V and J ends lost 1 base and 8 bases respectively, with 19 bases between them. Germline V gives CDR1 SGHDT, CDR2 YYEEEE. As DNA, the CDR3 is TGTGCCAGCAGCTTGCCCAATCCTAGTCGAGGGGATGAGCAGTTCTTC. It is translated as CASSLPNPSRGDEQFF.

This CDR3 reads CASSTYPPTSGSSYNEQFF. CDR3 sequence (DNA): TGTGCCAGTAGTACATACCCCCCGACTAGCGGCAGCTCCTACAATGAGCAGTTCTTC. The V and J genes are TRBV19 and TRBJ2-1; 9 positions agree with TRBD2. V shed 4 bases, J shed 0 bases, and the junction held 13 bases outside the gene matches. Germline V gene lookup returns CDR1 LNHDA and CDR2 SQIVND (reference sequence). CDR3 size: 19 residues. The full variable domain, in which reference TRBV19 and TRBJ2-1 provide the parts outside the CDR3, is DGGITQSPKYLFRKEGQNVTLSCEQNLNHDAMYWYRQDPGQGLRLIYYSQIVNDFQKGDIAEGYSVSREKKESFPLTVTSAQKNPTAFYLCASSTYPPTSGSSYNEQFFGPGTRLTVL.

V gene TRBV2 combines with J gene TRBJ1-1, with D perhaps matching TRBD1 (5 bases). The CDR3 loop spans 14 amino acids. Per germline, CDR1 SNHLY and CDR2 FYNNEI. V was cut by 9 bases and J by 0 bases, with 14 bases left in between. The CDR3 is CASPSGPMNTEAFF. CDR3 DNA: TGTGCCAGTCCCTCGGGGCCGATGAACACTGAAGCTTTCTTT.

The CDR3, as DNA: TGTGCCAGCAGTGACCGGGACAGGGGGTCCTACGAGCAGTACTTC. Its protein is CASSDRDRGSYEQYF. The genes are TRBV6-1 and TRBJ2-7; 11 bases map to TRBD1. Looked up from germline, CDR1 is MNHNS and CDR2 is SASEGT. V was pared by 3 bases and J by 1 base, with 2 bases of the junction left unmatched. There are 15 residues in the CDR3.